This TCR beta chain was found in a study of cytomegalovirus exposure and HLA in healthy donors. Study as a whole: The 500 to 850 first-cohort repertoires and the 120 or so validation repertoires shared the same platform, a later analysis reported. General observations from the study: Many donors shared some public TCRs, even though most TCR sequences were rare.

To note about this clone: Its antigen is undetermined.

Losses at the gene ends were 4 bases for V and 5 bases for J; bases not matched to a gene: 4. The CDR3 extends over 14 amino acids. From germline, CDR1 is SGHRS and CDR2 YFSETQ. Some clones are missing from TCRdb's copy, which holds only in-frame ones; the method was immunoSEQ multiplex PCR. The repertoire holds roughly 350,000 clones, with 86% as singletons. The source of this sequence is a woman under 30 in good health and CMV-seronegative. Sequencing was done on a sample of PBMCs. This rearrangement joins TRBV5-1 to TRBJ2-3, with TRBD2 matching over 10 bases. CDR3 DNA sequence: TGCGCCAGCAGCCTCTTAGCGGGAGGAGATACGCAGTATTTT. This gives the protein CASSLLAGGDTQYF.